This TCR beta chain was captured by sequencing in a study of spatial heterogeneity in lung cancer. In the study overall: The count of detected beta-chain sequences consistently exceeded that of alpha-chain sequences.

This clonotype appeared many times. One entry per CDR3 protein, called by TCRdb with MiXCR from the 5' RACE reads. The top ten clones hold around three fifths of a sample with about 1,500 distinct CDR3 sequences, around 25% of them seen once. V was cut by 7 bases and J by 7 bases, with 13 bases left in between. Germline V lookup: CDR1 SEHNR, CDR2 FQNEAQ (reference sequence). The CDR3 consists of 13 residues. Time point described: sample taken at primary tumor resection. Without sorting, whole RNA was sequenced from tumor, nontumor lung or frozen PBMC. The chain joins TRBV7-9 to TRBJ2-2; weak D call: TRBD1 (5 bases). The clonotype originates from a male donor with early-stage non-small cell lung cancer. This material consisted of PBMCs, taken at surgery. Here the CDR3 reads CASTQEPYGELFF. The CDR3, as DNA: TGTGCCAGCACACAGGAGCCGTACGGGGAGCTGTTTTTT.